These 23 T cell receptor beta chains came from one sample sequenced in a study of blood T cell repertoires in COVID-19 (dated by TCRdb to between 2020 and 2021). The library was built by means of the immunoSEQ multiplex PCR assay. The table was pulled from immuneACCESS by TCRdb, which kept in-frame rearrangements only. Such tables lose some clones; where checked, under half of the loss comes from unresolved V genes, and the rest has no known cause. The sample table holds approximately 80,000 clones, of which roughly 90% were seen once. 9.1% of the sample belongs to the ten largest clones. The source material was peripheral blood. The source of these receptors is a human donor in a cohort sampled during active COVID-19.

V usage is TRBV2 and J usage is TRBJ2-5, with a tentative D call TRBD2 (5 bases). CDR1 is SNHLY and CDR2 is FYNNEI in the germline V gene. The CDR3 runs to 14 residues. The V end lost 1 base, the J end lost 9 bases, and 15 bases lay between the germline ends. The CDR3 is CASSEEIRFGAQYF. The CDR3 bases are TGTGCCAGCAGTGAAGAAATAAGGTTCGGGGCCCAGTACTTC.

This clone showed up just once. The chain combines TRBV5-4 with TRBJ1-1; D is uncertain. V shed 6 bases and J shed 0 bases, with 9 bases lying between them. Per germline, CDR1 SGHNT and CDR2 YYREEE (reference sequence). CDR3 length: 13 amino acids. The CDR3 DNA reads TGTGCCAGCACGTATAACATGAACACTGAAGCTTTCTTT. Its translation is CASTYNMNTEAFF.

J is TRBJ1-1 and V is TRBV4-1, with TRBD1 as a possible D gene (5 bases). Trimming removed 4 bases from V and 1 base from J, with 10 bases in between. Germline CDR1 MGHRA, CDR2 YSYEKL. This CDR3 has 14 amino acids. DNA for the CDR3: TGCGCCAGCAGCCGGACAACGACGAACACTGAAGCTTTCTTT. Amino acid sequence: CASSRTTTNTEAFF.

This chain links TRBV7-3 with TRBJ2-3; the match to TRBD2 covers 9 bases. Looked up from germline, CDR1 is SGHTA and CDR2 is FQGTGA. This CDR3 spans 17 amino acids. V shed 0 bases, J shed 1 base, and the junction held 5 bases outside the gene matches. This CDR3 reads CASSLTVRGGRTDTQYF. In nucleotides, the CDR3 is TGTGCCAGCAGCTTAACGGTGCGGGGGGGCCGCACAGATACGCAGTATTTT.

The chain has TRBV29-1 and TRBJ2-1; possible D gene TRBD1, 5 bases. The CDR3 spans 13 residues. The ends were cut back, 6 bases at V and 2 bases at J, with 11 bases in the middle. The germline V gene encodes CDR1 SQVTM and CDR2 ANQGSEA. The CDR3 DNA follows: TGCAGCGTGCAAGGGGTTGCCTACAATGAGCAGTTCTTC. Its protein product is CSVQGVAYNEQFF.

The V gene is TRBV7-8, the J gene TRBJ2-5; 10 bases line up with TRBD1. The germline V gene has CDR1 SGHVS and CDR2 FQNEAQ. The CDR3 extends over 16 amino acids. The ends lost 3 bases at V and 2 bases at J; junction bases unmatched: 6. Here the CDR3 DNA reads TGTGCCAGCAGCTTGAGGGACAGGGGCGGACAAGAGACCCAGTACTTC. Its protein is CASSLRDRGGQETQYF. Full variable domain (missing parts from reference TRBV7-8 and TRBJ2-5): GAGVSQSPRYKVAKRGQDVALRCDPISGHVSLFWYQQALGQGPEFLTYFQNEAQLDKSGLPSDRFFAERPEGSVSTLKIQRTQQEDSAVYLCASSLRDRGGQETQYFGPGTRLLVL.

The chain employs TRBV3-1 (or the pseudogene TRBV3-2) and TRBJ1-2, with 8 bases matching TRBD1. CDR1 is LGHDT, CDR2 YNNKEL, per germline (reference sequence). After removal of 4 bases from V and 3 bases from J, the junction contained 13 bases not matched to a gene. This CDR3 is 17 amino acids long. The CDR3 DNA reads TGTGCCAGCAGCCGCGCCGACGACAGGGGCAAGTACTATGGCTACACCTTC. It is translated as CASSRADDRGKYYGYTF.

CDR3 region: CASRPWVRGTGELFF. The CDR3 region has the DNA TGTGCCAGCAGGCCGTGGGTGCGGGGCACCGGGGAGCTGTTTTTT. V gene TRBV2 combines with J gene TRBJ2-2; TRBD2 might be the D (6 bases). Deletions cut 6 bases from V and 4 bases from J, with 15 bases between. Germline lookup yields CDR1 SNHLY and CDR2 FYNNEI. The CDR3 has 15 amino acids.

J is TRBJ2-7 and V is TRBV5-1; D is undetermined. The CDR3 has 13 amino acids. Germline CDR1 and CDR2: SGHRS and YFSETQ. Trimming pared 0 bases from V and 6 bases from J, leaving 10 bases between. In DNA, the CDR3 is TGCGCCAGCAGCTTGGGCGAGCTCTTCGAGCAGTACTTC. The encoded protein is CASSLGELFEQYF.

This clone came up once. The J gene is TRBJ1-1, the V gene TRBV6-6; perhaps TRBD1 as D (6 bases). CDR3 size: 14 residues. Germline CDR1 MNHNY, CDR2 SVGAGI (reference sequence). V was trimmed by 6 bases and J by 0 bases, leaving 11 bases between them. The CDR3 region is CASSPGQMNTEAFF. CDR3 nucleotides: TGTGCCAGCAGCCCGGGACAAATGAACACTGAAGCTTTCTTT.

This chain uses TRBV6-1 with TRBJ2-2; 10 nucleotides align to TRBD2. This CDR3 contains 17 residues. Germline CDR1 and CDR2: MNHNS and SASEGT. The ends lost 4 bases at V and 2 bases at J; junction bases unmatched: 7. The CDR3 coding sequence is TGTGCCAGCAGTGGCTACGGACTAGCGGAAAACACCGGGGAGCTGTTTTTT. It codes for CASSGYGLAENTGELFF.

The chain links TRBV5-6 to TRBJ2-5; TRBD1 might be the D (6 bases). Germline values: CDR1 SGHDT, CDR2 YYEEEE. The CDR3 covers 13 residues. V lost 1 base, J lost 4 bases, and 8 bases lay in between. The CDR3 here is CASSLLGGETQYF. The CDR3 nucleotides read TGTGCCAGCAGCTTGCTAGGGGGAGAGACCCAGTACTTC.

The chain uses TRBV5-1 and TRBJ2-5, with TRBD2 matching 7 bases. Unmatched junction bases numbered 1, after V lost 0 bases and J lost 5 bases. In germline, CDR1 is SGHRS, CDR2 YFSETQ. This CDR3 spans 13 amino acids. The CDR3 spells CASSLVSGETQYF. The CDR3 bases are TGCGCCAGCAGCTTGGTTAGCGGGGAGACCCAGTACTTC. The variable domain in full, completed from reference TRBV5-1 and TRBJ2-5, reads KAGVTQTPRYLIKTRGQQVTLSCSPISGHRSVSWYQQTPGQGLQFLFEYFSETQRNKGNFPGRFSGRQFSNSRSEMNVSTLELGDSALYLCASSLVSGETQYFGPGTRLLVL.

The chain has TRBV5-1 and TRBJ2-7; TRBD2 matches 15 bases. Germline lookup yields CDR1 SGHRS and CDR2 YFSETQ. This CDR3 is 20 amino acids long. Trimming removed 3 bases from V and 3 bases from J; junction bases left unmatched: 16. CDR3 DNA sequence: TGCGCCAGCAGCTCCTGGCCCCCCGGACTAGCGGGGGGGAAGATCTACGAGCAGTACTTC. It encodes CASSSWPPGLAGGKIYEQYF.

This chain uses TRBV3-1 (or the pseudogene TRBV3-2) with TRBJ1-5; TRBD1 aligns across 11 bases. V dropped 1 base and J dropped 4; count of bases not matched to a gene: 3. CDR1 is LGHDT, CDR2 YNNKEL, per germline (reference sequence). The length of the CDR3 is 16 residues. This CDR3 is CASSQGGTGGNQPQHF. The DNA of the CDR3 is TGTGCCAGCAGCCAAGGAGGGACAGGGGGAAATCAGCCCCAGCATTTT.

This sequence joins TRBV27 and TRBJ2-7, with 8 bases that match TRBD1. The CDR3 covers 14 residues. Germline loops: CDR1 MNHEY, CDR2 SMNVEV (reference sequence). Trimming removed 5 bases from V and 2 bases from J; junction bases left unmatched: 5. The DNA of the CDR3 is TGTGCCAGCAGTATGGGACAGGTTACCTACGAGCAGTACTTC. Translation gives CASSMGQVTYEQYF.

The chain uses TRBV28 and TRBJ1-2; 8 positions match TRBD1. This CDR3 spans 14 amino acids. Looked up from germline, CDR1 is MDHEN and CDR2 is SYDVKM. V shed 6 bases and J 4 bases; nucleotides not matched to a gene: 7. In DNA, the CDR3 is TGTGCCAGCAGAGCAGGACAGGGCACCTATGGCTACACCTTC. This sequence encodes CASRAGQGTYGYTF.

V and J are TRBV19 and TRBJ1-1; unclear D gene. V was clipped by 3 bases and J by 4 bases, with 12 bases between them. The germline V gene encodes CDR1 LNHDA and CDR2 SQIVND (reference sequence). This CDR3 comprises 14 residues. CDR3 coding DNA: TGTGCCAGTAGTATTCGGAATAGAGGCACTGAAGCTTTCTTT. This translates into CASSIRNRGTEAFF.

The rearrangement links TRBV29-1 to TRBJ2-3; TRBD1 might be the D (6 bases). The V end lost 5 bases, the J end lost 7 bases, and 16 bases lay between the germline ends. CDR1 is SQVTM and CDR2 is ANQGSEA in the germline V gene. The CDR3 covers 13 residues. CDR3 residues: CSVSGTRSNTQYF. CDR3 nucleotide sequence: TGCAGCGTTTCCGGGACACGCTCTAATACGCAGTATTTT.

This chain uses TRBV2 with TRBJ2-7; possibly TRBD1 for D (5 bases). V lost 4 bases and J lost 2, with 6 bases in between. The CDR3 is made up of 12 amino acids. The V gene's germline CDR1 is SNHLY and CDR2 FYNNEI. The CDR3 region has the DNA TGTGCCAGCAGTGTGACAGCCTACGAGCAGTACTTC. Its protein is CASSVTAYEQYF.

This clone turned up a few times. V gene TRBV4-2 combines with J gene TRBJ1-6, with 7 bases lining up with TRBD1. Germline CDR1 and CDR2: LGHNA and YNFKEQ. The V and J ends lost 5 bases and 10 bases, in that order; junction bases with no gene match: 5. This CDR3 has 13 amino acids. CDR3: CASSDDRASPLHF. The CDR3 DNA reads TGTGCCAGCAGCGATGACAGGGCCTCACCCCTCCACTTT.

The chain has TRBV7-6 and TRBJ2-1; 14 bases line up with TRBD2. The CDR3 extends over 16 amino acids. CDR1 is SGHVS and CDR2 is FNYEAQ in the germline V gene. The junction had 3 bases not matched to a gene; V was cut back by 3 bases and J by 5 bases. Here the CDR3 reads CASSFGLAGGDNEQFF. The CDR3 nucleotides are TGTGCCAGCAGCTTCGGACTAGCGGGAGGTGACAATGAGCAGTTCTTC.

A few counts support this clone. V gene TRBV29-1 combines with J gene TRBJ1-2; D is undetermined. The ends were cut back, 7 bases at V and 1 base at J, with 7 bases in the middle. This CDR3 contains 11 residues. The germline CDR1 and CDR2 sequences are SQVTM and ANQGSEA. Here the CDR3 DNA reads TGCAGCGACCAGGTTAACTATGGCTACACCTTC. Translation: CSDQVNYGYTF.